This T cell receptor (beta chain) comes out of a study of T cells in Graves' hyperthyroidism and ophthalmopathy. Overall study findings and caveats: Appearing also in blood were most of the thyroid clonotypes expanded above 0.001.

The CDR3 is 13 residues long. CDR1 is GTSNPN and CDR2 is SVGIG in the germline V gene (reference sequence). V lost 0 bases to trimming and J lost 3 bases, with 8 bases between them. RNA transcripts were the template for amplifying TCR beta CDR3 regions. The HTBI primer set was used in a first-round RT-PCR of the TCR CDR3. Using its own MiXCR run on the multiplex PCR reads, TCRdb lists one record per CDR3 protein. Among 300,000 to 450,000 distinct CDR3 sequences listed, over 11% were seen once. Ten or more counts support this clonotype. Its antigen is still unknown. The sample comprised blood. This sequence joins TRBV30 and TRBJ1-1; no firm D call. The clonotype was recovered from a woman in her sixties with Graves' hyperthyroidism. The CDR3 spells CAWSVHEDTEAFF. CDR3 nucleotide sequence: TGTGCCTGGAGTGTACACGAGGACACTGAAGCTTTCTTT.